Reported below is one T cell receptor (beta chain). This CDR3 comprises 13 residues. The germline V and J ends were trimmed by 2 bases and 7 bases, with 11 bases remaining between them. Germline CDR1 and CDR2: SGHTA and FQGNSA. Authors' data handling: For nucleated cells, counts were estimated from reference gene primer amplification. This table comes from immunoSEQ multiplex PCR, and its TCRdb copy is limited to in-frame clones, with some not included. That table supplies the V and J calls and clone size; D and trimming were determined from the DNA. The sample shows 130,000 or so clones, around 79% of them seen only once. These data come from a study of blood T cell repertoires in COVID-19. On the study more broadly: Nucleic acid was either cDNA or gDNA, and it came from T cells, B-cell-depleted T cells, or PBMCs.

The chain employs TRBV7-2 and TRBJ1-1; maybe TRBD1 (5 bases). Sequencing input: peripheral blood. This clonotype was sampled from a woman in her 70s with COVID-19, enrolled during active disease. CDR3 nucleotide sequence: TGTGCCAGCAGCTTACCCCCCCAGGGTGAAGCTTTCTTT. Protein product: CASSLPPQGEAFF.